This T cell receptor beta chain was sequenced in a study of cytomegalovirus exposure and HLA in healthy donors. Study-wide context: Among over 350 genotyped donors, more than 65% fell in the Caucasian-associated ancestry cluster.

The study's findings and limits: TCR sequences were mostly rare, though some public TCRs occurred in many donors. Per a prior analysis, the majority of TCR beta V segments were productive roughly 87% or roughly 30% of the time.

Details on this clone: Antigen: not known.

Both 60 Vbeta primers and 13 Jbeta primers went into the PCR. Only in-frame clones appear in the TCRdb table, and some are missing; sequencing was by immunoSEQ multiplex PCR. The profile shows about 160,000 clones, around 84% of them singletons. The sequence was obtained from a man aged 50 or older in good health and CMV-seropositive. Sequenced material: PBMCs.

The CDR3 DNA reads TGTGCCAGCGTCGGGGCAGGGGGCGGGCTTGGCTACACCTTC. Its protein is CASVGAGGGLGYTF. The V call is TRBV19, the J call TRBJ1-2; 8 bases match TRBD1. The CDR3 has 14 residues. V trimming: 9 bases; J trimming: 7 bases; junction bases outside the gene matches: 13. Germline values: CDR1 LNHDA, CDR2 SQIVND (reference sequence).